This record looks at one TCR beta chain sequence and its context. Antigen specificity is unknown. This specimen belongs to a study of shared clonotypes between healthy human individuals. Sequenced by immunoSEQ multiplex PCR; TCRdb stores in-frame clones only, minus some. Among approximately 2,000,000 clones listed, approximately 92% were seen once. Findings and caveats of the study: The low donor count limited represented genetic and exposure-history diversity.

CD45RO-negative CD8 cells positively selected for CCR7 made up the naive population, which excluded terminally differentiated effector memory CD45RA+ cells. The material sequenced was naive CD8+ T cells from PBMCs. The clonotype was recovered from a man aged 18 to 30 in good health. Some clones in this sample may be carry-over from other donors' samples.

CDR3 loop: CASSRSSGSPGELFF. In nucleotides, the CDR3 is TGCGCCAGCAGCCGGAGTAGCGGGAGCCCCGGGGAGCTGTTTTTT. The chain has TRBV5-1 and TRBJ2-2; TRBD2 matches at 9 bases. The length of the CDR3 is 15 residues. From germline, CDR1 is SGHRS and CDR2 YFSETQ. Losses at the gene ends were 4 bases for V and 6 bases for J; bases not matched to a gene: 7.